The present entry profiles one TCR beta chain with its context. Its antigen is not identified. This specimen includes other DNA sequences encoding the same CDR3. This specimen comes from a study of cytomegalovirus exposure and HLA in healthy donors. Study-wide context: A prior analysis found 117 million unique TCR beta sequences from roughly 180 million T cells. Study-level points and caveats: While the bulk of TCR sequences proved rare, some public TCRs turned up in many donors. Association of 17,000 or so TCR beta sequences with HLA alleles was found at 0.05 false discovery rate in a later analysis. Beyond CMV serostatus, there was no information to go on about immune exposure.

With 60 Vbeta and 13 Jbeta primers, the PCR was carried out. The protocol was immunoSEQ multiplex PCR, while the TCRdb copy is restricted to in-frame clones and leaves out a portion. The sample shows roughly 100,000 clones, 65% to 85% of them seen only once. Germline values: CDR1 SGHNT, CDR2 YYREEE (reference sequence). This CDR3 contains 15 residues. The junction had 12 bases not matched to a gene; V was cut back by 7 bases and J by 5 bases. The chain recombines TRBV5-4 with TRBJ2-5; 9 nucleotides agree with TRBD1. What was sequenced was PBMCs. This receptor was obtained from a middle-aged man in good health and CMV-seropositive. CDR3 sequence (DNA): TGTGCCAGCTCCAGGCGACAGGGGGTGGACGAGACCCAGTACTTC. This encodes CASSRRQGVDETQYF.